What follows is one T cell receptor beta chain and its context. This sample is part of a study of blood T cell repertoires in COVID-19. Across the whole study: PBMCs, B-cell-depleted T cells, or T cells were the source of the cDNA or gDNA that made up the material.

Under the authors' procedure: Researchers report that nucleated cell counts were estimated from reference gene primer amplification. Using immunoSEQ multiplex PCR, the repertoire was profiled, and TCRdb retains in-frame clones only, with some absent. Clonal size and the V and J genes are those of that table, whereas D and trimming came from the DNA. In the table there are some 140,000 clones, around four fifths of which are singletons. The CDR3 contains 14 residues. Germline-derived CDR1 and CDR2 are SNHLY and FYNNEI. The V end was cut by 8 bases, the J end by 0 bases, with 14 bases between. This chain uses TRBV2 with TRBJ2-7, with D possibly matching TRBD1 (6 bases). The source of this sequence is an elderly man with acute or convalescent COVID-19. The sequenced sample consisted of peripheral blood. The CDR3 loop is CASRGTPFSYEQYF. The CDR3, as DNA: TGTGCCAGCCGAGGGACACCCTTCTCCTACGAGCAGTACTTC.